The 8 T cell receptor beta chains given below trace back to one sample, sequenced in a study of blood T cell repertoires in COVID-19 (TCRdb year 2020). Library construction relied on the immunoSEQ multiplex PCR assay. As stored in TCRdb, this immuneACCESS dataset retains in-frame rearrangements with V and J assigned. A fraction of the clones does not appear; measured against another copy, unresolved V genes explain less than half of the discrepancy, and the remainder lacks a known reason. The sample table holds 50,000 to 75,000 clones, of which around three quarters were seen once. The top ten clonotypes cover approximately 5.3% of the sample. The sequenced material came from peripheral blood. The receptors here all came from a human donor in a cohort sampled during active COVID-19.

The chain has TRBV7-7 and TRBJ2-1; the match to TRBD2 covers 9 bases. Looked up from germline, CDR1 is SSHAT and CDR2 is FNYEAQ (reference sequence). J lost 10 bases, V lost 1 base, and 2 bases had no gene match. The CDR3 is 13 residues long. Written as DNA, the CDR3 is TGTGCCAGCAGCTTAGACGGACTAGCGGAGCAGTTCTTC. Protein product: CASSLDGLAEQFF. Based on the CDR3 plus reference TRBV7-7 and TRBJ2-1, the full variable domain is GAGVSQSPRYKVTKRGQDVTLRCDPISSHATLYWYQQALGQGPEFLTYFNYEAQPDKSGLPSDRFSAERPEGSISTLTIQRTEQRDSAMYRCASSLDGLAEQFFGPGTRLTVL.

The table lists this clone with a count of one. The chain employs TRBV5-4 and TRBJ2-3; TRBD2 aligns across 10 bases. The junction had 6 bases not matched to a gene; V was cut back by 1 base and J by 4 bases. CDR3 length: 16 amino acids. The germline V gene has CDR1 SGHNT and CDR2 YYREEE (reference sequence). The CDR3 protein is CASSLRVAGGSDTQYF. For the CDR3, the DNA is TGTGCCAGCAGCTTGAGGGTAGCGGGGGGTTCAGATACGCAGTATTTT. Full variable domain (remainder filled in from reference TRBV5-4 and TRBJ2-3): ETGVTQSPTHLIKTRGQQVTLRCSSQSGHNTVSWYQQALGQGPQFIFQYYREEENGRGNFPPRFSGLQFPNYSSELNVNALELDDSALYLCASSLRVAGGSDTQYFGPGTRLTVL.

This sequence joins TRBV6-5 and TRBJ2-7; 7 positions match TRBD1. After removal of 6 bases from V and 0 bases from J, the junction contained 8 bases not matched to a gene. Germline loops: CDR1 MNHEY, CDR2 SVGAGI. This CDR3 is 15 amino acids long. The CDR3 region is CASRSRTGSSYEQYF. The CDR3 bases are TGTGCCAGCAGGTCCCGGACAGGAAGCTCCTACGAGCAGTACTTC.

Here the CDR3 reads CASSSRLAGGVDEQFF. In nucleotides, the CDR3 is TGTGCCAGCAGCTCCCGACTAGCGGGGGGGGTCGATGAGCAGTTCTTC. The rearrangement joins TRBV9 to TRBJ2-1; the match to TRBD2 covers 14 bases. This CDR3 is built from 16 residues. Per the germline V gene, CDR1 is SGDLS and CDR2 is YYNGEE. Trimming at V came to 4 bases and at J to 8 bases, leaving 8 bases not matched to a gene.

The chain combines TRBV5-6 with TRBJ2-7; possibly TRBD1 for D (6 bases). CDR1 SGHDT and CDR2 YYEEEE come from the germline V gene. The CDR3 is made up of 13 amino acids. Trimming removed 1 base from V and 6 bases from J, with 11 bases in between. The CDR3 region is CASSLRQVGEQYF. The CDR3, as DNA: TGTGCCAGCAGCTTGCGACAGGTCGGCGAGCAGTACTTC.

The chain recombines TRBV27 with TRBJ1-5; D is unresolved. This CDR3 is 13 amino acids long. Trimming left V 3 bases short and J 5 bases short, with 8 bases between. Germline V lookup: CDR1 MNHEY, CDR2 SMNVEV (reference sequence). The CDR3 DNA reads TGTGCCAGCAGTTTGGCGGCCGATCAGCCCCAGCATTTT. Amino acid sequence: CASSLAADQPQHF.

The CDR3 region has the DNA TGTGCCAGCAGCTTTGGGGGGGCAGATACGCAGTATTTT. This sequence encodes CASSFGGADTQYF. The chain recombines TRBV11-2 with TRBJ2-3; 7 nucleotides align to TRBD2. CDR1 is SGHAT and CDR2 is FQNNGV in the germline V gene. The CDR3 extends over 13 amino acids. V was pared by 3 bases and J by 4 bases, with 1 base of the junction left unmatched.

V usage is TRBV29-1 and J usage is TRBJ2-3, with D unresolved. The germline V gene encodes CDR1 SQVTM and CDR2 ANQGSEA. The CDR3 extends over 12 amino acids. V was shortened by 4 bases and J by 2 bases, with 7 bases between the two germline ends. For the CDR3, the DNA is TGCAGCGTTGTTGTCCTCACAGATACGCAGTATTTT. Translating it yields CSVVVLTDTQYF.